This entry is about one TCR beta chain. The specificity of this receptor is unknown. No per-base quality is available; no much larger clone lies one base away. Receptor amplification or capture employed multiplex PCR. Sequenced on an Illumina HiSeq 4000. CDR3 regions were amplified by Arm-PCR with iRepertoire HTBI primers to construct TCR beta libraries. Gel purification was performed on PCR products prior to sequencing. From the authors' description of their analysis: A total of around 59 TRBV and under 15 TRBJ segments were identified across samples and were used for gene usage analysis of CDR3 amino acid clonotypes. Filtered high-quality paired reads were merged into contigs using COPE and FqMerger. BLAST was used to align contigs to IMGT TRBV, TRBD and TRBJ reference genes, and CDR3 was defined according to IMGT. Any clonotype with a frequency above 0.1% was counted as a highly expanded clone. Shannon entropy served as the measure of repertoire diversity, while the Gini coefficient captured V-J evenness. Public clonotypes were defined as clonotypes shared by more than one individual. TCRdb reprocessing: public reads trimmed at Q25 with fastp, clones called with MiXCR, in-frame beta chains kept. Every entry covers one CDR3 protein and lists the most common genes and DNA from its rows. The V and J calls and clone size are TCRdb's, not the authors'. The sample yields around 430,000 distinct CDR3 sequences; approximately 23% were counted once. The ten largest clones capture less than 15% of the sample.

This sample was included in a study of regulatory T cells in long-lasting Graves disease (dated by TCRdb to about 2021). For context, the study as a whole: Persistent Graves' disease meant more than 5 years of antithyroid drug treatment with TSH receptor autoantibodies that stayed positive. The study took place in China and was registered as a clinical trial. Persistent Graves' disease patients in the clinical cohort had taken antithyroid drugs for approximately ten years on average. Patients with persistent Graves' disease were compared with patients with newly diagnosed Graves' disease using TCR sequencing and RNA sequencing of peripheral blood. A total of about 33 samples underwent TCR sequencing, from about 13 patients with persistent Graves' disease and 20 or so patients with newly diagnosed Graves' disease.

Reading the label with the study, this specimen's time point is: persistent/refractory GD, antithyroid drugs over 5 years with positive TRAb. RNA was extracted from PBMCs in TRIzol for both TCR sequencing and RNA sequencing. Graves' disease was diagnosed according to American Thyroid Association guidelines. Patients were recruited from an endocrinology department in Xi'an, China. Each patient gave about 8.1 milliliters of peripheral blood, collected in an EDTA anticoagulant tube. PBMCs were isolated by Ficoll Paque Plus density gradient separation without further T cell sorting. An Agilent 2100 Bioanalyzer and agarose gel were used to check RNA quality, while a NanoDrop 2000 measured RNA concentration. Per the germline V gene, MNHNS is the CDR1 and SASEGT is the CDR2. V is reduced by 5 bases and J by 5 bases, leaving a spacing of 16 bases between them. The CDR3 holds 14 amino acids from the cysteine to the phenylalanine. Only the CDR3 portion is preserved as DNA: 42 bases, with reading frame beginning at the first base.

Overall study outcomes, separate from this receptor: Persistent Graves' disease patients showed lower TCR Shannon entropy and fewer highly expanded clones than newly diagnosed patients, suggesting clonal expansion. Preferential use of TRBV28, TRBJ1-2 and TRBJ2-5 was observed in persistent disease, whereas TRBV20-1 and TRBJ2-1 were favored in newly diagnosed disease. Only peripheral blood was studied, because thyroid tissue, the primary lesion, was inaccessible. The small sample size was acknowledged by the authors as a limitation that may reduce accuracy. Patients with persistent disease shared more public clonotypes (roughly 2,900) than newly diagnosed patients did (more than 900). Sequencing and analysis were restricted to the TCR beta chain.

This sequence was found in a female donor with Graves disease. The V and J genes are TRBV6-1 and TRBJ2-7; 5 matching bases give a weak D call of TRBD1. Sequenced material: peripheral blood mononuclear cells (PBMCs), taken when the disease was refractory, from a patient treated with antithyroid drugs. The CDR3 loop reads CASSMDIGRNEQYF. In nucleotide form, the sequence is TGTGCCAGCAGTATGGACATCGGTAGGAACGAGCAGTACTTC.